The rows below give T cell receptor beta chains drawn from one sample of a study of cytomegalovirus exposure and HLA in healthy donors. The table came from immunoSEQ multiplex PCR; TCRdb's copy has only in-frame clones and leaves some out. The profile covers around 150,000 clones, with 75% to 80% appearing a single time and 4.5% to 6% taken by the ten largest. Sequencing used PBMCs. The receptors were gathered from a woman aged 45-60 years in good health and CMV-seronegative. The CDR3 runs from the conserved cysteine through the conserved F or W. Each record gives: D gene, J gene, V gene, clone size, CDR3 DNA, CDR3 protein. The D gene is left open where the match is weak. A row's size may be missing; if present it is once, few, many or a size class.

d_gene: NA; j_gene: TRBJ1-6; v_gene: TRBV28; abundance: NA; CDR3nt: TGTGCCAGCAGTTTCGGAGGTGGACATTCACCCCTCCACTTT; CDR3aa: CASSFGGGHSPLHF
d_gene: NA; j_gene: TRBJ1-1; v_gene: TRBV29-1; abundance: NA; CDR3nt: TGCAGCGTTGAACAGGGAGGGAACACTGAAGCTTTCTTT; CDR3aa: CSVEQGGNTEAFF
d_gene: NA; j_gene: TRBJ2-1; v_gene: TRBV6-1; abundance: NA; CDR3nt: TGTGCCAGCAGTGAACAGGGGCCTTACAATGAGCAGTTCTTC; CDR3aa: CASSEQGPYNEQFF
d_gene: TRBD1; j_gene: TRBJ1-1; v_gene: TRBV9; abundance: once; CDR3nt: TGTGCCAGCAGCGGGGGGACAGGGGGAGAGAACACTGAAGCTTTCTTT; CDR3aa: CASSGGTGGENTEAFF
d_gene: TRBD2; j_gene: TRBJ2-5; v_gene: TRBV4-2; abundance: NA; CDR3nt: TGTGCCAGCAGCCAAGCCCCAGGGGCGGGGGGGCCGGAGACCCAGTACTTC; CDR3aa: CASSQAPGAGGPETQYF
d_gene: TRBD2; j_gene: TRBJ2-5; v_gene: TRBV6-1; abundance: NA; CDR3nt: TGTGCCAGTGTGGGACTAGGGGGGACCCAGTACTTC; CDR3aa: CASVGLGGTQYF
d_gene: NA; j_gene: TRBJ1-6; v_gene: TRBV7-3; abundance: NA; CDR3nt: TGTGCCAGCAGCTTAGCGGGCCAGAATTCACCCCTCCACTTT; CDR3aa: CASSLAGQNSPLHF
d_gene: NA; j_gene: TRBJ1-1; v_gene: TRBV7-9; abundance: NA; CDR3nt: TGTGCCAGCAGCGCCCGGGACACTGAAGCTTTCTTT; CDR3aa: CASSARDTEAFF
d_gene: NA; j_gene: TRBJ2-1; v_gene: TRBV30; abundance: NA; CDR3nt: TGTGCCCAGCAAAGGGGGGGGACAGGCTACAATGAGCAGTTCTTC; CDR3aa: CAQQRGGTGYNEQFF
d_gene: TRBD1; j_gene: TRBJ1-5; v_gene: TRBV28; abundance: few; CDR3nt: TGTGCCAGCAGTGGGGGACAGCGGAGTCAGCCCCAGCATTTT; CDR3aa: CASSGGQRSQPQHF
d_gene: NA; j_gene: TRBJ1-5; v_gene: TRBV6-1; abundance: NA; CDR3nt: TGTGCCAGCAGTGAAGCGGCAGGGGTTGGCAATCAGCCCCAGCATTTT; CDR3aa: CASSEAAGVGNQPQHF
d_gene: NA; j_gene: TRBJ1-4; v_gene: TRBV15; abundance: NA; CDR3nt: TGTGCCACCAGCAGAGATCGGGGGTTTAATGAAAAACTGTTTTTT; CDR3aa: CATSRDRGFNEKLFF
d_gene: NA; j_gene: TRBJ1-1; v_gene: TRBV11-3; abundance: few; CDR3nt: TGTGCCAGCAGCTTAGGCGGGGAAGCTTTCTTT; CDR3aa: CASSLGGEAFF
d_gene: TRBD2; j_gene: TRBJ2-7; v_gene: TRBV27; abundance: NA; CDR3nt: TGTGCCAGCAGCATCCTAGCGGGGGGGCGGTACGAGCAGTACTTC; CDR3aa: CASSILAGGRYEQYF
d_gene: TRBD1; j_gene: TRBJ1-2; v_gene: TRBV4-1; abundance: NA; CDR3nt: TGCGCCAGCAGCCAAGATTGGACAGGGATTGCTAACTATGGCTACACCTTC; CDR3aa: CASSQDWTGIANYGYTF
d_gene: TRBD2; j_gene: TRBJ2-7; v_gene: TRBV7-3; abundance: NA; CDR3nt: TGTGCCAGCAGCTTGGGGAGGGAAGGCGAGCAGTACTTC; CDR3aa: CASSLGREGEQYF
d_gene: TRBD1; j_gene: TRBJ2-7; v_gene: TRBV27; abundance: NA; CDR3nt: TGTGCCAGCAGTTTAAGGGACAGGGTCTCCTACGAGCAGTACTTC; CDR3aa: CASSLRDRVSYEQYF
d_gene: NA; j_gene: TRBJ2-5; v_gene: TRBV4-3; abundance: NA; CDR3nt: TGCGCCAGCAGCCAAGATGTATACCAAGAGACCCAGTACTTC; CDR3aa: CASSQDVYQETQYF
d_gene: TRBD1; j_gene: TRBJ1-6; v_gene: TRBV7-2; abundance: NA; CDR3nt: TGTGCCAGCAGCTTAGTATCGGACAGGCGAGGTTCACCCCTCCACTTT; CDR3aa: CASSLVSDRRGSPLHF
d_gene: TRBD2; j_gene: TRBJ2-1; v_gene: TRBV29-1; abundance: NA; CDR3nt: TGCAGCGTTTCTAGGGGCCACGGGACGCTAGCGGGGGACAATGAGCAGTTCTTC; CDR3aa: CSVSRGHGTLAGDNEQFF
d_gene: NA; j_gene: TRBJ1-4; v_gene: TRBV7-9; abundance: NA; CDR3nt: TGTGCCAGCAGCTTATGGCAGTCGAATGAAAAACTGTTTTTT; CDR3aa: CASSLWQSNEKLFF
d_gene: TRBD2; j_gene: TRBJ2-4; v_gene: TRBV4-3; abundance: many; CDR3nt: TGCGCCAGCAGCCAACGACTAGCGGGGGACAAGGACATTCAGTACTTC; CDR3aa: CASSQRLAGDKDIQYF
d_gene: NA; j_gene: TRBJ2-2; v_gene: TRBV7-3; abundance: NA; CDR3nt: TGTGCCAGCAGCCACCAAGAACAGATACCGACGAACACCGGGGAGCTGTTTTTT; CDR3aa: CASSHQEQIPTNTGELFF
d_gene: NA; j_gene: TRBJ1-5; v_gene: TRBV28; abundance: NA; CDR3nt: TGTGCCAGCAGACTACCTGGGCCGGGGCAGCCCCAGCATTTT; CDR3aa: CASRLPGPGQPQHF
d_gene: NA; j_gene: TRBJ1-3; v_gene: TRBV21-1; abundance: NA; CDR3nt: TGTGCCAGCGATTCCGAGGGAATGGCTGGAAACACCATATATTTT; CDR3aa: CASDSEGMAGNTIYF
d_gene: NA; j_gene: TRBJ2-2; v_gene: TRBV19; abundance: NA; CDR3nt: TGTGCCAGTACGGGGAGGGGGAGAGGAACCGGGGAGCTGTTTTTT; CDR3aa: CASTGRGRGTGELFF
d_gene: TRBD1; j_gene: TRBJ2-7; v_gene: TRBV7-2; abundance: NA; CDR3nt: TGTGCCAGCAGCTGGACAGGGAACGAGCAGTACTTC; CDR3aa: CASSWTGNEQYF
d_gene: TRBD2; j_gene: TRBJ2-7; v_gene: TRBV7-2; abundance: few; CDR3nt: TGTGCCAGCAGCGCCAACACCCGCGGGGGATTCTCCTACGAGCAGTACTTC; CDR3aa: CASSANTRGGFSYEQYF
d_gene: NA; j_gene: TRBJ2-5; v_gene: TRBV5-4; abundance: few; CDR3nt: TGTGCCAGCAGCTTGACGGGAGAAGAGACCCAGTACTTC; CDR3aa: CASSLTGEETQYF
d_gene: TRBD1; j_gene: TRBJ1-1; v_gene: TRBV2; abundance: few; CDR3nt: TGTGCCAGCAGTGAGACTCCGGGACAGGTTCTCACTGAAGCTTTCTTT; CDR3aa: CASSETPGQVLTEAFF
d_gene: NA; j_gene: TRBJ2-7; v_gene: TRBV6-4; abundance: NA; CDR3nt: TGTGCCAGCAGTGTTTCGTGGGGGAGGGAGCAGTACTTC; CDR3aa: CASSVSWGREQYF
d_gene: NA; j_gene: TRBJ2-1; v_gene: TRBV7-3; abundance: NA; CDR3nt: TGTGCCAGCAGCTTCTTGGGGGGGCCCCCCGGGAATGAGCAGTTCTTC; CDR3aa: CASSFLGGPPGNEQFF
d_gene: TRBD1; j_gene: TRBJ1-5; v_gene: TRBV7-9; abundance: few; CDR3nt: TGTGCCAGCAGCCCGGGGCTAACGGGACAGGGGAATCAGCCCCAGCATTTT; CDR3aa: CASSPGLTGQGNQPQHF
d_gene: NA; j_gene: TRBJ2-5; v_gene: TRBV9; abundance: NA; CDR3nt: TGTGCCAGCAGCGTAGTGTCGGGGGGCGTAGGAGAGACCCAGTACTTC; CDR3aa: CASSVVSGGVGETQYF
d_gene: NA; j_gene: TRBJ2-3; v_gene: TRBV29-1; abundance: NA; CDR3nt: TGCAGCTCCTCCCGACTAGGCACAGATACGCAGTATTTT; CDR3aa: CSSSRLGTDTQYF
d_gene: TRBD1; j_gene: TRBJ1-1; v_gene: TRBV29-1; abundance: NA; CDR3nt: TGCAGCGTCAAGCTTTTTTTTGGGACAGGGGGCACTGAAGCTTTCTTT; CDR3aa: CSVKLFFGTGGTEAFF
d_gene: NA; j_gene: TRBJ1-2; v_gene: TRBV14; abundance: NA; CDR3nt: TGTGCCAGCAGCCAAGATTATTGGGGAGAATCCTTGAACGGCTACACCTTC; CDR3aa: CASSQDYWGESLNGYTF
d_gene: NA; j_gene: TRBJ1-4; v_gene: TRBV29-1; abundance: NA; CDR3nt: TGCAGCGTTGATCAAACAGGAAGAAATGAAAAACTGTTTTTT; CDR3aa: CSVDQTGRNEKLFF
d_gene: TRBD1; j_gene: TRBJ1-1; v_gene: TRBV6-5; abundance: NA; CDR3nt: TGTGCCAGCAGCCCCGGACAGGGTAGGCGGGCTTTCTTT; CDR3aa: CASSPGQGRRAFF
d_gene: TRBD2; j_gene: TRBJ2-7; v_gene: TRBV6-1; abundance: NA; CDR3nt: TGTGCCAGCCCCGAGGCGGGGGGGCACTACGAGCAGTACTTC; CDR3aa: CASPEAGGHYEQYF
d_gene: TRBD1; j_gene: TRBJ1-1; v_gene: TRBV7-2; abundance: NA; CDR3nt: TGTGCCAGCAGCTTCTCAGGGGGGTACAACGCTGAAGCTTTCTTT; CDR3aa: CASSFSGGYNAEAFF
d_gene: TRBD1; j_gene: TRBJ2-3; v_gene: TRBV6-1; abundance: NA; CDR3nt: TGTGCCAGCACTAGGACAGGGATCACAGATACGCAGTATTTT; CDR3aa: CASTRTGITDTQYF
d_gene: NA; j_gene: TRBJ2-7; v_gene: TRBV9; abundance: NA; CDR3nt: TGTGCCAGCAGCGTAGGCGGAGGTCAGGCCTACGAGCAGTACTTC; CDR3aa: CASSVGGGQAYEQYF
d_gene: NA; j_gene: TRBJ2-7; v_gene: TRBV15; abundance: NA; CDR3nt: TGTGCCACCAGCAGAGAGGCAGGAACCTACGAGCAGTACTTC; CDR3aa: CATSREAGTYEQYF
d_gene: NA; j_gene: TRBJ1-1; v_gene: TRBV6-1; abundance: NA; CDR3nt: TGTGCCATCTCTCGGGACACTGAAGCTTTCTTT; CDR3aa: CAISRDTEAFF
d_gene: TRBD1; j_gene: TRBJ2-1; v_gene: TRBV7-7; abundance: once; CDR3nt: TGTGCTAGCAGCCCGGGTTTGAGGACAGGGGGATACAATGAGCAGTTCTTC; CDR3aa: CASSPGLRTGGYNEQFF
d_gene: NA; j_gene: TRBJ1-6; v_gene: TRBV2; abundance: NA; CDR3nt: TGTGCCAGCAGTGAAAGGAGCTCCTATAATTCACCCCTCCACTTT; CDR3aa: CASSERSSYNSPLHF
d_gene: TRBD2; j_gene: TRBJ2-1; v_gene: TRBV6-4; abundance: NA; CDR3nt: TGTGCCAGCAGTGACTCGGCTAGCGGCTACAATGAGCAGTTCTTC; CDR3aa: CASSDSASGYNEQFF
d_gene: NA; j_gene: TRBJ1-6; v_gene: TRBV19; abundance: NA; CDR3nt: TGTGCCAGTAGTATCCAGGGCTCCTATAATTCACCCCTCCACTTT; CDR3aa: CASSIQGSYNSPLHF
d_gene: NA; j_gene: TRBJ1-1; v_gene: TRBV9; abundance: NA; CDR3nt: TGTGCCAGCAGCCCCGACAGGACTGAAGCTTTCTTT; CDR3aa: CASSPDRTEAFF
d_gene: TRBD1; j_gene: TRBJ1-1; v_gene: TRBV5-6; abundance: NA; CDR3nt: TGTGCCAGCATCCCCGGTGGGACAGGGTTCACTGAAGCTTTCTTT; CDR3aa: CASIPGGTGFTEAFF
d_gene: NA; j_gene: TRBJ2-1; v_gene: TRBV29-1; abundance: NA; CDR3nt: TGCAGCGTTGAAAAGGCAGGGCGCAATGAGCAGTTCTTC; CDR3aa: CSVEKAGRNEQFF
d_gene: NA; j_gene: TRBJ2-1; v_gene: TRBV9; abundance: NA; CDR3nt: TGTGCCAGCAGCGTAGGTGGCAGATACAATGAGCAGTTCTTC; CDR3aa: CASSVGGRYNEQFF
d_gene: TRBD2; j_gene: TRBJ2-2; v_gene: TRBV15; abundance: NA; CDR3nt: TGTGCCACCAGCAGAGGGCCGCGGGGGACGGCCACCGGGGAGCTGTTTTTT; CDR3aa: CATSRGPRGTATGELFF
d_gene: TRBD1; j_gene: TRBJ1-1; v_gene: TRBV4-2; abundance: few; CDR3nt: TGTGCCAGCAGCCAAGATCGCCCGGGACAGACGAACACTGAAGCTTTCTTT; CDR3aa: CASSQDRPGQTNTEAFF